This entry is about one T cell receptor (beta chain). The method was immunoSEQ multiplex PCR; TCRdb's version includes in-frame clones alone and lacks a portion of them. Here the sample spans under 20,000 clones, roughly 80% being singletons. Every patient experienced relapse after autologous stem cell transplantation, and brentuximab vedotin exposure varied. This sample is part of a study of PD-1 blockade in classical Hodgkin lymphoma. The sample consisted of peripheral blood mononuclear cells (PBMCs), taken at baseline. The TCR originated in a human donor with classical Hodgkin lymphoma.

The CDR3 coding sequence is TGTGCCAGCCACGACAGAACCCCCTACAATGAGCAGTTCTTC. This sequence encodes CASHDRTPYNEQFF. V gene TRBV18 combines with J gene TRBJ2-1, with D perhaps matching TRBD1 (5 bases). Germline CDR1 is KGHSH and CDR2 is LQKENI. V was clipped by 8 bases and J by 2 bases, with 13 bases between them. There are 14 residues in the CDR3.